This T cell receptor (beta chain) was identified during a study of shared clonotypes between healthy human individuals. In the study overall: A couple of women and three men aged 18 to 49 made up the donors.

Study-wide points: Donor scarcity curtailed the genetic and exposure-history diversity represented herein. It was anticipated that sequencing depth would influence how many clonotypes donors shared.

As for this clone: Its specificity is unknown.

Authors' analysis steps: Junction-only immunoSEQ data arrived without quality scores, meaning filtering differed. Libraries were prepared by immunoSEQ multiplex PCR; TCRdb keeps only in-frame clonotypes and omits some of them. V and J calls and clone size are as listed in that table; D and trimming were resolved from the DNA. Among roughly 1,500,000 clones, approximately 98.5% were seen once, and the ten largest hold approximately 0.38%. The V gene lost 4 bases and the J gene lost 6 bases, with 8 bases spanning the gap. Germline CDR1 and CDR2: SGHRS and YFSETQ. This CDR3 comprises 12 residues. V and J are TRBV5-1 and TRBJ2-1; D perhaps matches TRBD2 (5 bases). The sequence came from a man younger than 45 in good health. Sequencing was performed on naive CD4+ T cells sorted from blood. Subset: CD45RA+ positively selected. CDR3: CASSRDGNEQFF. DNA of the CDR3: TGCGCCAGCAGCCGGGATGGCAATGAGCAGTTCTTC.